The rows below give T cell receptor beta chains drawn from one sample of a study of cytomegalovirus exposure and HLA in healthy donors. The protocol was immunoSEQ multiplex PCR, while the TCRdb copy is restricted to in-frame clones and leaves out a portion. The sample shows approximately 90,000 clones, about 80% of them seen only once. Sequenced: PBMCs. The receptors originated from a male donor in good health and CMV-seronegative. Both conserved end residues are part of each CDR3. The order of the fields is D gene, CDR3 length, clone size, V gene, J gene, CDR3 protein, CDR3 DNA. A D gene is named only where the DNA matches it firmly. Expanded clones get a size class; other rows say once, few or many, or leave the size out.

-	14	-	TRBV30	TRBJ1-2	CAWRGTGGVGGYTF	TGTGCCTGGAGGGGGACCGGGGGGGTTGGTGGCTACACCTTC
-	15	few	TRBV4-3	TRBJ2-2	CASSQVPDFAGELFF	TGCGCCAGCAGCCAAGTCCCGGACTTCGCCGGGGAGCTGTTTTTT
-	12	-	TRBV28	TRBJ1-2	CASRSTVDGYTF	TGTGCCAGCAGATCGACAGTGGATGGCTACACCTTC
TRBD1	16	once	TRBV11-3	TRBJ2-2	CASSWGQGGFTGELFF	TGTGCCAGCAGCTGGGGACAGGGGGGGTTCACCGGGGAGCTGTTTTTT
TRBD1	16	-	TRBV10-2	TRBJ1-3	CASSETTGDYGNTIYF	TGCGCCAGCAGTGAGACGACAGGGGACTATGGAAACACCATATATTTT
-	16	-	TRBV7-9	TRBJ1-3	CASSLATGGGRNTIYF	TGTGCCAGCAGCTTAGCGACAGGCGGTGGGAGAAACACCATATATTTT
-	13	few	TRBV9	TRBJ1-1	CASSVALNTEAFF	TGTGCCAGCAGCGTAGCTCTGAACACTGAAGCTTTCTTT
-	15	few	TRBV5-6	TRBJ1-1	CASSSRLLLNTEAFF	TGTGCCAGCAGCTCGCGACTTCTCCTGAACACTGAAGCTTTCTTT
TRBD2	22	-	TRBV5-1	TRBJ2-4	CASSPTSGRTLASIIAKNIQYF	TGCGCCAGCAGCCCCACTAGCGGGAGAACATTGGCGTCAATCATAGCCAAAAACATTCAGTACTTC
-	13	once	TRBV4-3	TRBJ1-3	CASSQEDTHTIYF	TGCGCCAGCAGCCAAGAGGACACGCACACCATATATTTT
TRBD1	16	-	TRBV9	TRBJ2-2	CASSVSGQGFSGELFF	TGTGCCAGCAGCGTTTCGGGACAGGGTTTCTCCGGGGAGCTGTTTTTT
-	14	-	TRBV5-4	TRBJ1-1	CASSFGQMNTEAFF	TGTGCCAGCAGTTTCGGACAGATGAACACTGAAGCTTTCTTT
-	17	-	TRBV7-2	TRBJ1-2	CASHPGGGKQGLAGYTF	TGTGCCAGTCATCCGGGGGGGGGAAAACAGGGTTTGGCCGGCTACACCTTC
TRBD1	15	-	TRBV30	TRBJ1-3	CAWSEDRGPGNTIYF	TGTGCCTGGAGTGAGGACAGGGGGCCTGGAAACACCATATATTTT
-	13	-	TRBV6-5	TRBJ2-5	CASSGGAEKTQYF	TGTGCCAGCAGCGGGGGAGCCGAAAAGACCCAGTACTTC
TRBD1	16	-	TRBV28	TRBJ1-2	CASSLGGTGRNYGYTF	TGTGCCAGCAGTTTAGGGGGGACAGGGAGAAACTATGGCTACACCTTC
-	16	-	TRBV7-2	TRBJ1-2	CASSSIMRGPNYGYTF	TGTGCCAGCAGCTCAATTATGCGGGGGCCTAACTATGGCTACACCTTC
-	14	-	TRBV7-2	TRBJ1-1	CASSLRWDSTEAFF	TGTGCCAGCAGCTTAAGGTGGGACTCTACTGAAGCTTTCTTT
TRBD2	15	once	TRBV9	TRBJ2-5	CASSGGGTGSETQYF	TGTGCCAGCAGCGGCGGGGGGACTGGGTCTGAGACCCAGTACTTC
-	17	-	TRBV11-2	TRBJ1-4	CASSLALAWEGGEKLFF	TGTGCCAGCAGCTTAGCTCTCGCGTGGGAGGGAGGAGAAAAACTGTTTTTT
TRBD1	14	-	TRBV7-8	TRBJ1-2	CASSLREGAAGYTF	TGTGCCAGCAGCTTACGGGAGGGGGCCGCTGGCTACACCTTC
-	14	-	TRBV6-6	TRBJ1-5	CAITDSARNQPQHF	TGTGCCATAACAGACAGTGCGCGCAATCAGCCCCAGCATTTT
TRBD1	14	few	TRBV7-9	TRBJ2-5	CASSLGQGWETQYF	TGTGCCAGCAGCCTAGGACAGGGTTGGGAGACCCAGTACTTC
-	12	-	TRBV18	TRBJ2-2	CASSTNTGELFF	TGTGCCAGCTCTACGAACACCGGGGAGCTGTTTTTT
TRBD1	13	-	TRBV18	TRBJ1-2	CASSLGQDYGYTF	TGTGCCAGCTCTCTAGGACAGGACTATGGCTACACCTTC
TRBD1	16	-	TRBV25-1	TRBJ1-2	CASSEARTGVNYGYTF	TGTGCCAGCAGTGAAGCTAGGACAGGGGTAAACTATGGCTACACCTTC
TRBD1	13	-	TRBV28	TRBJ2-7	CASSKQGAYEQYF	TGTGCCAGCTCTAAACAGGGGGCCTACGAGCAGTACTTC
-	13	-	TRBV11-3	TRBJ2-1	CASQAVRGSEQFF	TGTGCCAGCCAAGCTGTCAGGGGAAGTGAGCAGTTCTTC
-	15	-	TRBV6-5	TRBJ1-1	CASSLNRVSNTEAFF	TGTGCCAGCAGCCTAAACAGGGTGTCGAACACTGAAGCTTTCTTT
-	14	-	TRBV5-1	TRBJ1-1	CASSLDRANTEAFF	TGCGCCAGCAGCTTGGACAGGGCGAACACTGAAGCTTTCTTT
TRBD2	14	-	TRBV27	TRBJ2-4	CASRPFGRANIQYF	TGTGCCAGCAGACCTTTCGGGAGGGCAAACATTCAGTACTTC
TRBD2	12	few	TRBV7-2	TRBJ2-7	CASSFPAGGQYF	TGTGCCAGCAGCTTTCCTGCGGGAGGGCAGTACTTC
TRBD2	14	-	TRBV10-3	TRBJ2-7	CAISPAGGTYEQYF	TGTGCCATCAGCCCAGCGGGAGGCACCTACGAGCAGTACTTC